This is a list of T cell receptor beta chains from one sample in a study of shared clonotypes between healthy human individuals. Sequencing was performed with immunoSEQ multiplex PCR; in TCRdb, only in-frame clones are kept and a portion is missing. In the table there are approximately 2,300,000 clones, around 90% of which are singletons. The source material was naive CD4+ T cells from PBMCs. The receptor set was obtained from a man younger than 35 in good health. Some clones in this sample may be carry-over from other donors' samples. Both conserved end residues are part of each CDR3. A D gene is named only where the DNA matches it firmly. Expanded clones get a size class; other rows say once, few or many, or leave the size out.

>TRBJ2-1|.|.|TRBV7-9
TGTGCCAGCAGCTTAGAGTGGGTGGCGAATGAGCAGTTCTTC
CASSLEWVANEQFF
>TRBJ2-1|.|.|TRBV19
TGTGCCAGTAGTCGGGGGTCTTGGAGCCCGGGGGAGCAGTTCTTC
CASSRGSWSPGEQFF
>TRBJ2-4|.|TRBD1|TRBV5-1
TGCGCCAGCAGCCCCGGGACAGAGAAAAACATTCAGTACTTC
CASSPGTEKNIQYF
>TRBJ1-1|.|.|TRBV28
TGTGCCAGCAGTCTCGAGTTGGCTGAAGCTTTCTTT
CASSLELAEAFF
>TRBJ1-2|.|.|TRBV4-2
TGTGCCAGCAGCCAAGAGGACCAGGGTTCCGGTGGCTACACCTTC
CASSQEDQGSGGYTF
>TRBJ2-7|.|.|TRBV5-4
TGTGCCAGCAGCTTGAGGGGTTCCTACGAGCAGTACTTC
CASSLRGSYEQYF
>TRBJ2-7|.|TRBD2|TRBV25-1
TGTGCCAGCAGTGAACCTGGACTAGCGGGAACGTACGAGCAGTACTTC
CASSEPGLAGTYEQYF
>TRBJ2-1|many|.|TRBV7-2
TGTGCCAGCAGCTTCTACAATGAGCAGTTCTTC
CASSFYNEQFF
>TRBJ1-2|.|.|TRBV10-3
TGTGCCATCAAGGACAGTGGGGCCACAGGCTACACCTTC
CAIKDSGATGYTF
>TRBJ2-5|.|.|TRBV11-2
TGTGCCAGCGGCCGCGGGCTCTACCAAGAGACCCAGTACTTC
CASGRGLYQETQYF
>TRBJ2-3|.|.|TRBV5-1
TGCGCCAGCAGCTTGGACGCCGCTAGCACAGATACGCAGTATTTT
CASSLDAASTDTQYF
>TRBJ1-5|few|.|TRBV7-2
TGTGCCAGCAGCTTAGTGGGGGGGGCCTTCACCAGCGATCAGCCCCAGCATTTT
CASSLVGGAFTSDQPQHF
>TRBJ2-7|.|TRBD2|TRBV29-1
TGCAGCGTTGATGTGGGACTAGCGGGAGAGGGCGAGCAGTACTTC
CSVDVGLAGEGEQYF
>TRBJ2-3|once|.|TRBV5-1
TGCGCCAGCAGCTTAGGCTCGTGGCGAGATACGCAGTATTTT
CASSLGSWRDTQYF
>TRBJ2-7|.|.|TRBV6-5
TGTGCCAGCAGTCCCCGGGGGTCCTACGAGCAGTGCTTC
CASSPRGSYEQCF
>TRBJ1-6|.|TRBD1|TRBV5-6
TGTGCCAGCAGCTTGTGGGACAGGGGATTTTCACCCCTCCACTTT
CASSLWDRGFSPLHF
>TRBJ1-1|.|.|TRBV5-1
TGCGCCAGCAGCTTGGCGTATACGAGGTTGAACACTGAAGCTTTCTTT
CASSLAYTRLNTEAFF
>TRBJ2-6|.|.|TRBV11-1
TGTGCCAGCAGCTTGTCTGGGGCCAACGTCCTGACTTTC
CASSLSGANVLTF
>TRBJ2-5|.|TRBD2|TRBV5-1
TGCGCCAGCAGCTTGGCCGCCGGGACTAGAGAGACCCAGTACTTC
CASSLAAGTRETQYF
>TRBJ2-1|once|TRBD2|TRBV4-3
TGCGCCAGCAGCCAGGGGGGACTAGCGGGCCATGAGCAGTTCTTC
CASSQGGLAGHEQFF
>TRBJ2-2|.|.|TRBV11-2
TGTGCCAGCAGTCGGGCGTTGGGGGCGACCACCGGGGAGCTGTTTTTT
CASSRALGATTGELFF
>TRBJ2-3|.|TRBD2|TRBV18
TGTGCCAGCTCACCGACTAGCGGCGCAGATACGCAGTATTTT
CASSPTSGADTQYF
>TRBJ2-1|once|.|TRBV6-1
TGTGCCAGCAGTGAGTCTATCTCCTACAATGAGCAGTTCTTC
CASSESISYNEQFF
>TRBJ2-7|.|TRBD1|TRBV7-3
TGTGCCAGCAGCCTAAACGGACAGGGGTTCTACGAGCAGTACTTC
CASSLNGQGFYEQYF
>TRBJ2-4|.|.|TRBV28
TGTGCCAGCACTGACGTAGTCAAAAACATTCAGTACTTC
CASTDVVKNIQYF
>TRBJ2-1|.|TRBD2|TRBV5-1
TGCGCCAGCAGGTTGACTAGCGGGATCTACAATGAGCAGTTCTTC
CASRLTSGIYNEQFF
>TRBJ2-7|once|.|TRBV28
TGTGCCAGCAGTTTAGGCGGGAACTCCCATTTCTACGAGCAGTACTTC
CASSLGGNSHFYEQYF
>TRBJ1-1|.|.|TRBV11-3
TGTGCCAGCAGCTTTGTGAAAGGTGCTGAAGCTTTCTTT
CASSFVKGAEAFF
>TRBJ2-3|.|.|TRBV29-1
TGCAGCGTTGTCGGGAGAGTCGGCACAGATACGCAGTATTTT
CSVVGRVGTDTQYF
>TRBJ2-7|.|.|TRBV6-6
TGTGCCAGCAGTTACATTGCAGGGACTGTGCAGTACTTC
CASSYIAGTVQYF
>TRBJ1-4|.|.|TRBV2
TGTGCCAGCACCAGAGGGACATTTGGAGAAAAACTGTTTTTT
CASTRGTFGEKLFF
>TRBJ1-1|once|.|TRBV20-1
TGCAGTGCTAACTTTCTAGTTGAAGCTTTCTTT
CSANFLVEAFF
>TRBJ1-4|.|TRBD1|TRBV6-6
TGTGCCAGCAGTTACCGACAGGGCAAGGGGAATGAAAAACTGTTTTTT
CASSYRQGKGNEKLFF
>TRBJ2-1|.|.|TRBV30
TGTGCCTGGAGTGTCAGTGGGAATGAGCAGTTCTTC
CAWSVSGNEQFF